Each of the 3 T cell receptor beta chains below was sequenced from the same sample in a study of blood T cell repertoires in COVID-19. This table comes from immunoSEQ multiplex PCR, and its TCRdb copy is limited to in-frame clones, with some not included. This sample has 120,000 to 150,000 clones, with approximately 84% found just once. Sequencing was done on a sample of PBMCs or T cells enriched from blood (not recorded which). The receptor source for this set is a woman aged 50 to 60 with acute COVID-19.

This clone has a handful of counts. The chain recombines TRBV18 with TRBJ1-1, with D perhaps matching TRBD1 (5 bases). The CDR3 extends over 14 amino acids. V gave up 4 bases and J gave up 4 bases, with 13 bases separating them. Germline assignment: CDR1 KGHSH and CDR2 LQKENI. The CDR3 protein is CASSLQAQGTEAFF. The CDR3 DNA follows: TGTGCCAGCTCACTCCAGGCCCAGGGCACTGAAGCTTTCTTT.

V is TRBV3-1 (or the pseudogene TRBV3-2) and J is TRBJ2-5, with 8 nucleotides matching TRBD2. The CDR3 totals 14 residues. In germline, CDR1 is LGHDT, CDR2 YNNKEL (reference sequence). The J segment lost 4 bases and the V segment lost 9 bases, leaving 10 bases of the junction unmatched. The CDR3 DNA is TGTGCCAGTCGTCGACGGGAGGGCGGAGAGACCCAGTACTTC. Amino acid sequence: CASRRREGGETQYF.

The genes are TRBV12-3 or TRBV12-4 and TRBJ1-5; D is unclear. V lost 4 bases and J 8 bases, leaving 9 bases between the germline ends. The CDR3 length is 12 residues. The CDR3 nucleotides are TGTGCCAGCAGTTGGAGCAGTGAGCCCCAGCATTTT. Its translation: CASSWSSEPQHF.